This passage covers 17 T cell receptor beta chains from one sample sequenced in a study of T cell repertoires in cytomegalovirus infection. These receptors lack a known antigen. MiXCR was run by TCRdb on the reads, yielding one entry per CDR3 protein. The table has 550,000 to 700,000 distinct CDR3 sequences, 40% seen once. The sample consisted of cultured PBMCs, taken from culture after CMV antigen stimulation. The receptors here all came from a human donor in good health (CMV status not recorded). Some clones in this sample may be carry-over from other donors' samples.

The chain links TRBV28 to TRBJ2-5, with 7 bases aligning to TRBD1. CDR1 and CDR2 from the germline V gene are MDHEN and SYDVKM. CDR3 size: 16 residues. V lost 7 bases, J lost 0 bases, and 11 bases stayed unmatched. For the CDR3, the DNA is TGTGCCAGCATTAGAGGTGGGACAGTACACCAAGAGACCCAGTACTTC. Encoded protein: CASIRGGTVHQETQYF.

The V gene is TRBV29-1, the J gene TRBJ2-1; D is unresolved. CDR3 length: 11 residues. V shed 3 bases and J shed 7 bases, with 7 bases lying between them. Germline assignment: CDR1 SQVTM and CDR2 ANQGSEA. CDR3 bases: TGCAGCGTTGATCGTGGAAATGAGCAGTTCTTC. Its translation is CSVDRGNEQFF.

V usage is TRBV10-3 and J usage is TRBJ1-5, with D perhaps matching TRBD1 (6 bases). V gave up 10 bases and J gave up 0 bases, with 10 bases separating them. This CDR3 contains 13 residues. Germline CDR1 and CDR2: ENHRY and SYGVKD. This chain's CDR3 is CANRQDSNQPQHF. The CDR3 DNA is TGTGCCAACAGACAGGATAGCAATCAGCCCCAGCATTTT.

The chain carries TRBV28 and TRBJ2-7, with TRBD2 identical over 9 bases. Trimming removed 4 bases from V and 1 base from J; junction bases left unmatched: 8. CDR3 size: 16 residues. CDR1 and CDR2 (germline): MDHEN, SYDVKM. CDR3 in DNA: TGTGCCAGCAGTTCCGAAGCGGGGGGCGTATCCTACGAGCAGTACTTC. Its translation: CASSSEAGGVSYEQYF.

The chain links TRBV2 to TRBJ2-2, with D unclear. The CDR3 covers 14 residues. Germline V gene sequence: CDR1 SNHLY, CDR2 FYNNEI. V was trimmed by 2 bases and J by 4 bases, leaving 8 bases between them. The CDR3 loop reads CASSEHTFTGELFF. CDR3 nucleotide sequence: TGTGCCAGCAGTGAACACACCTTCACCGGGGAGCTGTTTTTT.

CDR3 sequence (DNA): TGTGCCAGCAGCCGGACTAGCGGGAGTAGTGGGGAGCTGTTTTTT. Protein sequence: CASSRTSGSSGELFF. V gene TRBV7-2 combines with J gene TRBJ2-2, with 13 positions matching TRBD2. The CDR3 spans 15 residues. Germline V lookup: CDR1 SGHTA, CDR2 FQGNSA. V lost 5 bases, J lost 8 bases, and 5 bases stayed unmatched.

This clonotype came up a few times. V is TRBV7-9 and J is TRBJ1-2, with a possible D match to TRBD1 (6 bases). Per the germline V gene, CDR1 is SEHNR and CDR2 is FQNEAQ (reference sequence). V was shortened by 7 bases and J by 9 bases, with 18 bases between the two germline ends. The CDR3 is 13 residues long. CDR3 protein: CASTTTPGGRYTF. CDR3 DNA: TGTGCCAGCACTACCACACCGGGGGGCCGCTACACCTTC.

This clonotype has a single count. A much larger clone lies one base from this, so it may be a read error. The chain combines TRBV14 with TRBJ2-1; D uncertain. V lost 3 bases and J lost 0, with 3 bases in between. The CDR3 has 13 residues. Germline assignment: CDR1 SGHDN and CDR2 FVKESK. The DNA of the CDR3 is TGTGCCAGCAGCCACAACTCCTACAATGAGCAGTTCTTC. Encoded protein: CASSHNSYNEQFF.

The chain employs TRBV6-2 or TRBV6-3 and TRBJ2-4; maybe TRBD2 (6 bases). This CDR3 is 18 amino acids long. The germline V and J ends were trimmed by 5 bases and 0 bases, with 20 bases remaining between them. CDR1 is MNHEY and CDR2 is SVGEGT in the germline V gene. CDR3 region: CASSHLGVAGRAKNIQYF. CDR3 DNA: TGTGCCAGCAGTCACCTCGGAGTGGCGGGAAGAGCCAAAAACATTCAGTACTTC.

V usage is TRBV28 and J usage is TRBJ2-6, with 9 bases aligning to TRBD2. The CDR3 length is 16 residues. The germline V gene has CDR1 MDHEN and CDR2 SYDVKM. Unmatched junction bases numbered 4, after V lost 5 bases and J lost 2 bases. The CDR3 DNA reads TGTGCCAGCAGTCGGGTAGCGGGGGCTGGGGCCAACGTCCTGACTTTC. It specifies CASSRVAGAGANVLTF.

This clonotype has a count of ten or more. The V and J genes are TRBV7-2 and TRBJ1-2; no firm D call. Per germline, CDR1 SGHTA and CDR2 FQGNSA. This CDR3 has 15 amino acids. Trimming took off 0 bases at V and 7 bases at J, with 15 bases between the two ends. The CDR3 region is CASSLAPQPGSGYTF. The DNA of the CDR3 is TGTGCCAGCAGCTTAGCGCCCCAACCGGGGAGTGGCTACACCTTC.

The chain couples TRBV10-3 to TRBJ1-5, with 9 bases aligning to TRBD1. The germline V gene encodes CDR1 ENHRY and CDR2 SYGVKD. The V and J ends lost 2 bases and 7 bases, in that order; junction bases with no gene match: 6. The CDR3 loop spans 15 amino acids. The CDR3 DNA reads as TGTGCCATCAGTGAGACGGGACAGGGTAAACAGCCCCAGCATTTT. It encodes CAISETGQGKQPQHF.

The rearrangement joins TRBV10-3 to TRBJ2-1, with D possibly being TRBD2 (5 bases). The germline gives CDR1 ENHRY, CDR2 SYGVKD. This CDR3 contains 12 residues. Trimming cost V 5 bases and J 6 bases, with 8 bases left between them. The CDR3, as DNA: TGTGCCATCAGTCCTGGAGGCAATGAGCAGTTCTTC. It encodes CAISPGGNEQFF.

The chain is built from TRBV5-4 and TRBJ2-1; 7 bases fit TRBD1. Germline loops: CDR1 SGHNT, CDR2 YYREEE (reference sequence). The V and J ends lost 1 base and 9 bases, in that order; junction bases with no gene match: 7. The CDR3 sequence is 14 residues long. The CDR3 DNA is TGTGCCAGCAGCTTGCGGGACAGACCGTTTGAGCAGTTCTTC. It translates to CASSLRDRPFEQFF. Full variable domain (remainder filled in from reference TRBV5-4 and TRBJ2-1): ETGVTQSPTHLIKTRGQQVTLRCSSQSGHNTVSWYQQALGQGPQFIFQYYREEENGRGNFPPRFSGLQFPNYSSELNVNALELDDSALYLCASSLRDRPFEQFFGPGTRLTVL.

The V gene is TRBV7-2, the J gene TRBJ1-1, with TRBD1 identical over 8 bases. V was clipped by 5 bases and J by 4 bases; unmatched bases: 6. CDR3 size: 14 residues. The germline V gene has CDR1 SGHTA and CDR2 FQGNSA. CDR3 DNA: TGTGCCAGCAGCGCAGGGGGCGCGAGCACTGAAGCTTTCTTT. As protein: CASSAGGASTEAFF.

This clonotype was observed many times. The chain recombines TRBV20-1 with TRBJ2-7; 13 nucleotides match TRBD2. CDR3 length: 14 residues. V dropped 4 bases and J dropped 5; count of bases not matched to a gene: 5. Germline V CDR1 and CDR2: DFQATT, SNEGSKA (reference sequence). CDR3 sequence: CSANGLAGAHEQYF. CDR3 sequence (DNA): TGCAGTGCTAATGGACTAGCGGGAGCCCACGAGCAGTACTTC.

The J gene is TRBJ2-7, the V gene TRBV20-1; TRBD2 matches at 7 bases. The junction had 12 bases not matched to a gene; V was cut back by 4 bases and J by 3 bases. Germline CDR1 DFQATT, CDR2 SNEGSKA (reference sequence). This CDR3 region has 15 residues. CDR3 protein: CSATDVSGGGYEQYF. As DNA, the CDR3 is TGCAGTGCTACGGACGTGTCGGGAGGTGGCTACGAGCAGTACTTC.